Below are 15 T cell receptor beta chains sequenced from a single sample in a study of beta chain features in type 1 diabetes. Whole-study findings and limits: Moderately but significantly shorter TCRB CDR3s were found in Type 1 diabetes patients in all four CD4+ subsets.

The antigens of these receptors remain unknown. Every bit of the isolated RNA underwent reverse transcription, so sequencing read expressed TCRB transcripts. This table comes from immunoSEQ multiplex PCR, and its TCRdb copy is limited to in-frame clones, with some not included. The sample records approximately 360,000 clones, about 12% being singletons. Sequencing input: naive CD4+ T cells from blood. These receptors originate from a woman younger than 35 with type 1 diabetes.

This clone showed up just a few times. The chain employs TRBV23-1 and TRBJ2-3; 7 bases are a match to TRBD2. TRBV23-1 is recorded as an ORF, its role being uncertain. V dropped 4 bases and J dropped 1; count of bases not matched to a gene: 5. The CDR3 consists of 15 residues. The DNA of the CDR3 is TGCGCCAGCAGTCCGTCTAGCGGTTGCACAGATACGCAGTATTTT. Its protein product is CASSPSSGCTDTQYF.

The chain is built from TRBV30 and TRBJ2-1; TRBD1 matches at 9 bases. With 4 bases clipped from V and 10 bases from J, the junction kept 14 bases outside the gene matches. Germline CDR1 is GTSNPN and CDR2 is SVGIG (reference sequence). The CDR3 is 15 residues long. This CDR3 reads CAWIKRGQGYGEQFF. The DNA of the CDR3 is TGTGCCTGGATTAAGAGAGGACAGGGGTATGGGGAGCAGTTCTTC. Drawing the rest from reference TRBV30 and TRBJ2-1, the complete variable domain is SQTIHQWPATLVQPVGSPLSLECTVEGTSNPNLYWYRQAAGRGLQLLFYSVGIGQISSEVPQNLSASRPQDRQFILSSKKLLLSDSGFYLCAWIKRGQGYGEQFFGPGTRLTVL.

The chain combines TRBV29-1 with TRBJ2-1, with TRBD1 identical over 9 bases. J gave up 8 bases and V 6 bases, and 11 bases lay outside the gene matches. The V gene's germline CDR1 is SQVTM and CDR2 ANQGSEA. The CDR3 loop spans 14 amino acids. This CDR3 is CSVGQGSVGYEQFF. In DNA form, the CDR3 reads TGCAGCGTCGGACAGGGGAGTGTAGGGTATGAGCAGTTCTTC.

This clone was recorded a few times. The CDR3 sequence: CASSQLGASNQPQHF. The CDR3, as DNA: TGTGCCAGCAGCCAGTTGGGGGCTAGCAATCAGCCCCAGCATTTT. J is TRBJ1-5 and V is TRBV14, with TRBD1 as a possible D gene (6 bases). The germline CDR1 and CDR2 sequences are SGHDN and FVKESK. V lost 3 bases, J lost 0 bases, and 9 bases lay in between. The CDR3 has 15 residues.

There are a few counts of this clone. The chain employs TRBV4-3 and TRBJ2-5; 10 nucleotides align to TRBD2. With the DNA end fitting TRBJ2-7 better, the J assignment may be wrong. The length of the CDR3 is 16 residues. The germline V gene has CDR1 LGHNA and CDR2 YSLEER. CDR3 DNA sequence: TGCGCCAGCAGCCAAGATTTGGTAGCGGGGGGCTACGAGCAGTACTTC. Residues: CASSQDLVAGGYEQYF.

Only a few counts were recorded for this clone. The genes are TRBV27 and TRBJ1-1; D uncertain. CDR1 is MNHEY, CDR2 SMNVEV, per germline (reference sequence). The CDR3 is made up of 13 amino acids. V was shortened by 5 bases and J by 2 bases, with 9 bases between the two germline ends. CDR3 amino acids: CASSAGENTEAFF. The CDR3 nucleotides read TGTGCCAGCAGTGCCGGGGAAAACACTGAAGCTTTCTTT.

This clone was observed a handful of times. The rearrangement joins TRBV10-3 to TRBJ2-2, with 7 nucleotides matching TRBD1. Unmatched junction bases numbered 2, after V lost 6 bases and J lost 1 base. The CDR3 covers 14 residues. CDR1 and CDR2 (germline): ENHRY, SYGVKD. CDR3 bases: TGTGCCATCAGAGGGACAGTGAACACCGGGGAGCTGTTTTTT. This encodes CAIRGTVNTGELFF.

Only a few counts were recorded for this clone. The rearrangement uses TRBV11-2 and TRBJ1-1, with a tentative D call TRBD1 (5 bases). There are 14 residues in the CDR3. Between the trimmed V and J ends, which lost 1 base and 4 bases, there was a span of 10 bases. Germline CDR1 reads SGHAT; CDR2 reads FQNNGV. CDR3 nucleotide sequence: TGTGCCAGCAGCTTAGTGGGGGGTCCCACTGAAGCTTTCTTT. It yields the protein CASSLVGGPTEAFF.

V is TRBV30 and J is TRBJ2-2; tentative D call: TRBD1 (5 bases). Trimming shortened V by 0 bases and J by 2 bases, and 10 bases separated the two germline ends. Per the germline V gene, CDR1 is GTSNPN and CDR2 is SVGIG (reference sequence). The CDR3 spans 15 residues. The chain's CDR3 is CAWSVQVSNTGELFF. CDR3 coding DNA: TGTGCCTGGAGTGTACAGGTCAGCAACACCGGGGAGCTGTTTTTT.

The V gene is TRBV5-1, the J gene TRBJ1-1; TRBD1 matches at 9 bases. V trimming: 4 bases; J trimming: 3 bases; junction bases outside the gene matches: 4. This CDR3 contains 14 residues. Germline V lookup: CDR1 SGHRS, CDR2 YFSETQ. The CDR3 here is CASSPDRGDTEAFF. The CDR3 DNA reads TGCGCCAGCAGCCCCGACAGGGGGGACACTGAAGCTTTCTTT.

The chain couples TRBV7-2 to TRBJ2-7, with 9 nucleotides matching TRBD1. This CDR3 has 14 residues. CDR1 is SGHTA, CDR2 FQGNSA, per germline. J was trimmed by 1 base and V by 5 bases; bases with no gene match: 3. The CDR3 DNA is TGTGCCAGCAGCGGACAGGGGAGGTCCTACGAGCAGTACTTC. Residues: CASSGQGRSYEQYF.

In its sample, this clone was seen a few times. The chain combines TRBV7-2 with TRBJ2-7; 9 bases line up with TRBD2. The CDR3 spans 16 residues. Germline lookup yields CDR1 SGHTA and CDR2 FQGNSA. Trimming at V came to 3 bases and at J to 2 bases, leaving 8 bases not matched to a gene. Written as DNA, the CDR3 is TGTGCCAGCAGCTTGGGGAGTAGCGGGGGCCCCTACGAGCAGTACTTC. Encoded protein: CASSLGSSGGPYEQYF.

Notes on this clone: At one boundary the junction diverges from the germline segment, which might be a read error. This chain connects TRBV11-2 to TRBJ2-1; D gene unclear. Germline CDR1 is SGHAT and CDR2 is FQNNGV. The CDR3 is made up of 15 amino acids. CDR3 coding DNA: TGTGCCAGCAGCTTCTCCCCTGACTCCGACAATGAGCAGTTCTTC. Translated: CASSFSPDSDNEQFF.

The DNA for the CDR3 is TGCGCCAGCAGCTTAACGGGAGGGTACACCGGGGAGCTGTTTTTT. It yields the protein CASSLTGGYTGELFF. J is TRBJ2-2 and V is TRBV5-1; 8 bases map to TRBD2. Germline V gene sequence: CDR1 SGHRS, CDR2 YFSETQ. V shed 2 bases and J 3 bases; nucleotides not matched to a gene: 3. This CDR3 is 15 amino acids long.

The rearrangement links TRBV7-2 to TRBJ1-2; D is possibly TRBD1 (5 bases). The CDR3 length is 14 residues. Trimming took 8 bases from V and 3 from J, leaving 16 bases between them. CDR1 and CDR2 from the germline V gene are SGHTA and FQGNSA. CDR3: CASPSDSAYYGYTF. The CDR3 DNA follows: TGTGCCAGCCCATCCGACAGTGCCTACTATGGCTACACCTTC. Using reference TRBV7-2 and TRBJ1-2 for the parts outside the CDR3, the full variable domain is GAGVSQSPSNKVTEKGKDVELRCDPISGHTALYWYRQSLGQGLEFLIYFQGNSAPDKSGLPSDRFSAERTGGSVSTLTIQRTQQEDSAVYLCASPSDSAYYGYTFGSGTRLTVV.